The 28 T cell receptor beta chains listed next were all sequenced from one sample in a study of blood T cell repertoires in COVID-19. Clones were read by immunoSEQ multiplex PCR, and TCRdb kept only the in-frame ones, dropping some. The sample has under 250,000 clones; about 86% are singletons. The specimen sequenced was peripheral blood. These receptors came from a man aged 50 or older with active or convalescent COVID-19.

This chain joins TRBV2 and TRBJ1-5, with a possible D match to TRBD1 (6 bases). V lost 1 base to trimming and J lost 6 bases, with 13 bases between them. The CDR3 consists of 15 residues. The germline V gene has CDR1 SNHLY and CDR2 FYNNEI. The CDR3 here is CASSEGPGAGQPQHF. The DNA for the CDR3 is TGTGCCAGCAGTGAAGGGCCAGGGGCTGGTCAGCCCCAGCATTTT. Full variable domain (rest looked up from reference TRBV2 and TRBJ1-5): EPEVTQTPSHQVTQMGQEVILRCVPISNHLYFYWYRQILGQKVEFLVSFYNNEISEKSEIFDDQFSVERPDGSNFTLKIRSTKLEDSAMYFCASSEGPGAGQPQHFGDGTRLSIL.

This clone is a singleton in its sample. The chain employs TRBV18 and TRBJ2-7; TRBD2 is a possible D gene (6 bases). Looked up from germline, CDR1 is KGHSH and CDR2 is LQKENI. CDR3 length: 14 amino acids. Trimming pared 2 bases from V and 5 bases from J, leaving 13 bases between. This chain's CDR3 is CASSPGGWRHEQYF. CDR3 bases: TGTGCCAGCTCACCAGGAGGGTGGAGGCACGAGCAGTACTTC.

The chain is built from TRBV18 and TRBJ1-2; 9 bases are a match to TRBD1. The CDR3 is made up of 16 amino acids. J lost 8 bases, V lost 1 base, and 11 bases had no gene match. CDR1 KGHSH and CDR2 LQKENI come from the germline V gene. As DNA, the CDR3 is TGTGCCAGCTCACCACGGAGGGACAGGGTCGGCTACGGCTACACCTTC. Its translation is CASSPRRDRVGYGYTF.

This clone was detected once. The chain joins TRBV3-1 (or the pseudogene TRBV3-2) to TRBJ2-7; 14 bases match TRBD2. Germline assignment: CDR1 LGHDT and CDR2 YNNKEL (reference sequence). The CDR3 runs to 19 residues. The V and J ends lost 0 bases and 1 base, in that order; junction bases with no gene match: 8. The DNA of the CDR3 is TGTGCCAGCAGCCAAGAAGGGTCGACTAGCGGGGGGGCTTCCTACGAGCAGTACTTC. Protein sequence: CASSQEGSTSGGASYEQYF.

This chain connects TRBV12-3 or TRBV12-4 to TRBJ2-2; no clear D. This CDR3 is built from 12 residues. Trimming removed 6 bases from V and 6 bases from J, with 8 bases in between. This chain's CDR3 is CASSRVPGELFF. The CDR3 DNA sequence: TGTGCCAGCAGCCGAGTCCCCGGGGAGCTGTTTTTT.

This chain links TRBV10-3 with TRBJ1-6, with 10 bases lining up with TRBD1. This CDR3 comprises 14 residues. J was trimmed by 9 bases and V by 6 bases; bases with no gene match: 5. Germline-derived CDR1 and CDR2 are ENHRY and SYGVKD. The CDR3 nucleotides read TGTGCCATCAGCCTCCGGGACAGGGGTTCACCCCTCCACTTT. This gives the protein CAISLRDRGSPLHF.

V and J are TRBV2 and TRBJ1-3; D might be TRBD1 (5 bases). The CDR3 runs to 16 residues. Germline assignment: CDR1 SNHLY and CDR2 FYNNEI. V dropped 6 bases and J dropped 4 bases, with 19 bases sitting between them. Written as DNA, the CDR3 is TGTGCCAGCAGGATAACTAACACAGGTTCCGGAAACACCATATATTTT. It yields the protein CASRITNTGSGNTIYF.

The gene calls are TRBV3-1 (or the pseudogene TRBV3-2) and TRBJ1-2, with no clear D. The CDR3 runs to 14 residues. Trimming cost V 1 base and J 3 bases, with 9 bases left between them. The germline CDR1 and CDR2 sequences are LGHDT and YNNKEL (reference sequence). Here the CDR3 DNA reads TGTGCCAGCAGCCAAGGAACAGCCGACTATGGCTACACCTTC. Translating it yields CASSQGTADYGYTF.

This chain uses TRBV11-2 with TRBJ2-7; a weak D match, TRBD1 (6 bases). The V end was cut by 2 bases, the J end by 0 bases, with 8 bases between. The CDR3 is 14 amino acids. Germline CDR1 and CDR2: SGHAT and FQNNGV. The CDR3 coding sequence is TGTGCCAGCAGCTTAACAGGGAGCTCCTACGAGCAGTACTTC. It yields the protein CASSLTGSSYEQYF.

J is TRBJ2-7 and V is TRBV20-1, with 7 nucleotides matching TRBD2. The CDR3 has 14 residues. The germline V gene encodes CDR1 DFQATT and CDR2 SNEGSKA (reference sequence). The trim removed 3 bases at V and 4 bases at J, leaving 9 bases unmatched. In DNA, the CDR3 is TGCAGTGCTAGTGTGGGAGGGCTCCCTTACGAGCAGTACTTC. This translates into CSASVGGLPYEQYF.

This sequence joins TRBV9 and TRBJ1-2, with 7 bases aligning to TRBD1. From germline, CDR1 is SGDLS and CDR2 YYNGEE. V shed 4 bases, J shed 4 bases, and the junction held 13 bases outside the gene matches. The CDR3 contains 16 residues. DNA for the CDR3: TGTGCCAGCAGCAGGCGCGACAGGGCCGTTGGCTATGGCTACACCTTC. Translated: CASSRRDRAVGYGYTF.

This clone was counted only a few times. The chain recombines TRBV7-9 with TRBJ2-7; 7 bases are a match to TRBD1. The CDR3 loop spans 14 amino acids. The trim removed 4 bases at V and 5 bases at J, leaving 8 bases unmatched. In germline, CDR1 is SEHNR, CDR2 FQNEAQ (reference sequence). The CDR3 sequence: CASSSDRVRDEQYF. CDR3 in DNA: TGTGCCAGCAGCTCAGACAGGGTTAGGGACGAGCAGTACTTC.

The chain combines TRBV7-9 with TRBJ2-1; the match to TRBD2 covers 12 bases. In germline, CDR1 is SEHNR, CDR2 FQNEAQ (reference sequence). V was clipped by 5 bases and J by 6 bases; unmatched bases: 14. CDR3 size: 18 residues. The CDR3, as DNA: TGTGCCAGCAGCCTTCCCCTCCGACTAGCGGGAGTGCGCAATGAGCAGTTCTTC. Translating gives CASSLPLRLAGVRNEQFF.

The genes are TRBV5-5 and TRBJ2-1; D is perhaps TRBD2 (5 bases). The CDR3 is 13 residues long. Trimming took off 0 bases at V and 10 bases at J, with 11 bases between the two ends. Germline CDR1 reads SGHKS; CDR2 reads YYEKEE (reference sequence). CDR3 coding DNA: TGTGCCAGCAGCTTGGCGTCCCTAGCCGAGCAGTTCTTC. Its translation: CASSLASLAEQFF.

The V gene is TRBV5-6, the J gene TRBJ2-2, with a tentative D call TRBD1 (5 bases). Trimming pared 8 bases from V and 5 bases from J, leaving 19 bases between. CDR3 length: 15 amino acids. CDR1 and CDR2 (germline): SGHDT, YYEEEE. The DNA of the CDR3 is TGTGCCAGTTCCACTGTCAGGGTTGGGACCGGGGAGCTGTTTTTT. It is translated as CASSTVRVGTGELFF. The entire variable domain, with the rest obtained from reference TRBV5-6 and TRBJ2-2, is as follows: DAGVTQSPTHLIKTRGQQVTLRCSPKSGHDTVSWYQQALGQGPQFIFQYYEEEERQRGNFPDRFSGHQFPNYSSELNVNALLLGDSALYLCASSTVRVGTGELFFGEGSRLTVL.

The V gene is TRBV7-9, the J gene TRBJ1-4; tentatively, D is TRBD1 (6 bases). Looked up from germline, CDR1 is SEHNR and CDR2 is FQNEAQ (reference sequence). V was clipped by 5 bases and J by 4 bases, with 14 bases between them. This CDR3 spans 15 amino acids. This CDR3 is CASSDGGPINEKLFF. CDR3 sequence (DNA): TGTGCCAGCAGCGATGGGGGCCCAATTAATGAAAAACTGTTTTTT.

This chain joins TRBV7-2 and TRBJ1-2; D perhaps matches TRBD1 (5 bases). The germline V gene encodes CDR1 SGHTA and CDR2 FQGNSA. The CDR3 sequence is 15 residues long. V dropped 5 bases and J dropped 7 bases, with 20 bases sitting between them. In DNA form, the CDR3 reads TGTGCCAGCAGCAATCAGGCGGGGCCCCGTCGTGGCTACACCTTC. Protein: CASSNQAGPRRGYTF.

The chain links TRBV4-1 to TRBJ1-2; no firm D call. This CDR3 is built from 15 residues. CDR1 and CDR2 from the germline V gene are MGHRA and YSYEKL. V gave up 4 bases and J gave up 3 bases, with 15 bases separating them. CDR3 loop: CASSPSPERDYGYTF. For the CDR3, the DNA is TGCGCCAGCAGCCCATCCCCCGAGCGGGACTATGGCTACACCTTC.

This rearrangement joins TRBV19 to TRBJ1-1; tentative D call: TRBD1 (6 bases). The CDR3 loop spans 14 amino acids. Germline CDR1 LNHDA, CDR2 SQIVND (reference sequence). Trimming pared 7 bases from V and 0 bases from J, leaving 12 bases between. The CDR3 loop is CASKWQGMNTEAFF. In DNA form, the CDR3 reads TGTGCCAGTAAGTGGCAGGGGATGAACACTGAAGCTTTCTTT.

The sample holds a few counts of this clone. The chain recombines TRBV10-3 with TRBJ2-1, with TRBD2 identical over 10 bases. This CDR3 is built from 16 residues. V lost 0 bases, J lost 6 bases, and 5 bases stayed unmatched. Per germline, CDR1 ENHRY and CDR2 SYGVKD. The CDR3 spells CAISESPAGGPNEQFF. The CDR3 nucleotides are TGTGCCATCAGTGAGTCCCCAGCGGGGGGGCCCAATGAGCAGTTCTTC.

The chain carries TRBV4-3 and TRBJ2-1; D may be TRBD2 (5 bases). The ends were cut back, 0 bases at V and 9 bases at J, with 12 bases in the middle. Looked up from germline, CDR1 is LGHNA and CDR2 is YSLEER. The length of the CDR3 is 14 residues. CDR3 sequence reads: CASSQDAAVGEQFF. CDR3 nucleotides: TGCGCCAGCAGCCAAGATGCAGCGGTGGGTGAGCAGTTCTTC.

The chain uses TRBV30 and TRBJ2-7, with 8 bases fitting TRBD1. This CDR3 spans 16 amino acids. Germline assignment: CDR1 GTSNPN and CDR2 SVGIG (reference sequence). The junction had 14 bases not matched to a gene; V was cut back by 3 bases and J by 4 bases. The CDR3 DNA follows: TGTGCCTGGAGCGGGATTTGGGGGACAGGAGAATACGAGCAGTACTTC. As protein: CAWSGIWGTGEYEQYF.

The chain employs TRBV5-5 and TRBJ1-1; D is ambiguous. Germline V gene data show CDR1 as SGHKS and CDR2 as YYEKEE (reference sequence). The CDR3 covers 14 residues. V shed 2 bases and J shed 5 bases, with 13 bases lying between them. This CDR3 reads CASSFQEGWTEAFF. The CDR3 nucleotides are TGTGCCAGCAGCTTCCAGGAGGGCTGGACTGAAGCTTTCTTT.

V is TRBV5-6 and J is TRBJ2-3, with 8 bases lining up with TRBD1. The trim removed 5 bases at V and 2 bases at J, leaving 10 bases unmatched. Germline lookup yields CDR1 SGHDT and CDR2 YYEEEE. The CDR3 runs to 16 residues. CDR3: CASSRAGQGFTDTQYF. In nucleotides, the CDR3 is TGTGCCAGCAGTCGAGCCGGACAGGGCTTCACAGATACGCAGTATTTT.

The V gene is TRBV5-4, the J gene TRBJ2-1, with 9 bases identical to TRBD2. The ends lost 4 bases at V and 0 bases at J; junction bases unmatched: 8. The germline V gene encodes CDR1 SGHNT and CDR2 YYREEE (reference sequence). The CDR3 length is 17 residues. CDR3 DNA sequence: TGTGCCAGCAGCGGGGTTAGCGGGAGTCACTCCTACAATGAGCAGTTCTTC. This codes for CASSGVSGSHSYNEQFF.

This clone was counted once. The rearrangement joins TRBV27 to TRBJ2-5, with D maybe TRBD2 (6 bases). V was cut by 5 bases and J by 2 bases, with 18 bases left in between. Germline-derived CDR1 and CDR2 are MNHEY and SMNVEV (reference sequence). The CDR3 contains 16 residues. The DNA for the CDR3 is TGTGCCAGCAGTACGCGGGGCGAAAATTTACAAGAGACCCAGTACTTC. This codes for CASSTRGENLQETQYF.

The sample holds one count of this clone. The chain uses TRBV4-1 and TRBJ2-1, with 13 bases aligning to TRBD2. This CDR3 spans 17 amino acids. Trimming at V came to 4 bases and at J to 7 bases, leaving 10 bases not matched to a gene. Per the germline V gene, CDR1 is MGHRA and CDR2 is YSYEKL. The CDR3: CASSPSGLAGDGNEQFF. DNA of the CDR3: TGCGCCAGCAGCCCTTCCGGACTAGCGGGGGACGGGAATGAGCAGTTCTTC.

The V call is TRBV7-9, the J call TRBJ2-7; no definite D call. The CDR3 has 13 residues. The germline CDR1 and CDR2 sequences are SEHNR and FQNEAQ (reference sequence). V shed 4 bases and J shed 5 bases, with 12 bases lying between them. In DNA form, the CDR3 reads TGTGCCAGCAGCTCAACTACCTCGGACGAGCAGTACTTC. Amino acids: CASSSTTSDEQYF.